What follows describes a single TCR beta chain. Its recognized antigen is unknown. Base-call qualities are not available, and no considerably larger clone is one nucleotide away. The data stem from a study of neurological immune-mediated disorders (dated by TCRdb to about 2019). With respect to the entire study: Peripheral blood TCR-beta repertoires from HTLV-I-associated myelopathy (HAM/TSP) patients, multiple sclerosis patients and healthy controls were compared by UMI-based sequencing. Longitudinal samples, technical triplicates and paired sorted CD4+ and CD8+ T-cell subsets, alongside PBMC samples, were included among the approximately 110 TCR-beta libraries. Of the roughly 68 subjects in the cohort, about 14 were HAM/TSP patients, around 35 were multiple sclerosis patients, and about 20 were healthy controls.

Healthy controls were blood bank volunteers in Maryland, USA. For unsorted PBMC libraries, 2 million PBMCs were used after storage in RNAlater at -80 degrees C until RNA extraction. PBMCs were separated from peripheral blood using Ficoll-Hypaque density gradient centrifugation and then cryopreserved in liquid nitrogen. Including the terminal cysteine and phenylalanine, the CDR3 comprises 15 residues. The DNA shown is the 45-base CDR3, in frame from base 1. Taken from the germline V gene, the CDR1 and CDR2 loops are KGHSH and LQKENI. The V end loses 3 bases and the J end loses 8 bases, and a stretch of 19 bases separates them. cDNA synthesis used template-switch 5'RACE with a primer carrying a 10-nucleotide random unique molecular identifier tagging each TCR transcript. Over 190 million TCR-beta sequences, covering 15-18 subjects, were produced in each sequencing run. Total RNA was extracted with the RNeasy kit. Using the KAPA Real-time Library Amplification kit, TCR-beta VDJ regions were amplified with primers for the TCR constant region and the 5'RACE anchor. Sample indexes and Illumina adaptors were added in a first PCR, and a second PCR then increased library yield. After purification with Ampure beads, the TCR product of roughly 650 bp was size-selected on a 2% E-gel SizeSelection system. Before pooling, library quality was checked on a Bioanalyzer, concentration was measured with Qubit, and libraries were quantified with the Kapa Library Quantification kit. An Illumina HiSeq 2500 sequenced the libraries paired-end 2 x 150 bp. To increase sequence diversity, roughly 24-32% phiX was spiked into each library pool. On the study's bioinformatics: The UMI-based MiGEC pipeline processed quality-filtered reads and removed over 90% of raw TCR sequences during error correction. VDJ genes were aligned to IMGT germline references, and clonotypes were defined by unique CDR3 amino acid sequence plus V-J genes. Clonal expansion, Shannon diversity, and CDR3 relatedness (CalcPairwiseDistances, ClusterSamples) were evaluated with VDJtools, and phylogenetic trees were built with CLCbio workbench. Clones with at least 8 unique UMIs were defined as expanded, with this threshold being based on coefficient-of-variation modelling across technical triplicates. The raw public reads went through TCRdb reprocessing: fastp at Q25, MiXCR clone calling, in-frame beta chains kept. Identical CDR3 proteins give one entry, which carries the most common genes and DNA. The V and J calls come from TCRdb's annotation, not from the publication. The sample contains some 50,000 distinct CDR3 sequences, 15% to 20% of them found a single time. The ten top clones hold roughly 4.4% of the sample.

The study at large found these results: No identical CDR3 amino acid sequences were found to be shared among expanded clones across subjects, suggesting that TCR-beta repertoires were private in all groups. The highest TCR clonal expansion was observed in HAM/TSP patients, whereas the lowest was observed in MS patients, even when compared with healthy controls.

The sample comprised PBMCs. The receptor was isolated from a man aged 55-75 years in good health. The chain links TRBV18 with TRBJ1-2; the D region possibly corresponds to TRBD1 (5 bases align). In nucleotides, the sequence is TGTGCCAGCTCACCGCCGGAGGGGTACGGTCGAGGCTACACCTTC. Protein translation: CASSPPEGYGRGYTF.